The present T cell receptor (beta chain) was sequenced within a study of early T cells in non-severe SARS-CoV-2 infection. General study results and limits: Lookups in VDJdb leaned toward anti-spike CD8 responses and missed private and CD4 specificities.

Unique molecular identifiers were affixed to single, distinct cDNA molecules. TCRdb processed the 5' RACE reads anew with MiXCR; each CDR3 protein has one entry. This sample yields about 63,000 distinct CDR3 sequences, of which over 10% are seen a single time; roughly 4.7% belongs to the top ten. The CDR3 contains 14 residues. V lost 0 bases, J lost 4 bases, and 9 bases lay in between. Germline V CDR1 and CDR2: SQVTM, ANQGSEA. This clonotype was recorded many times. Its antigen remains unknown. Sequences were obtained from whole blood. This clonotype originated in an adult who was a healthcare worker with PCR-confirmed SARS-CoV-2 infection or an uninfected control (not recorded which). The chain couples TRBV29-1 to TRBJ2-2; possibly TRBD1 for D (6 bases). This CDR3 reads CSVEDYRVTGELFF. CDR3 bases: TGCAGCGTTGAAGATTACAGGGTCACCGGGGAGCTGTTTTTT.